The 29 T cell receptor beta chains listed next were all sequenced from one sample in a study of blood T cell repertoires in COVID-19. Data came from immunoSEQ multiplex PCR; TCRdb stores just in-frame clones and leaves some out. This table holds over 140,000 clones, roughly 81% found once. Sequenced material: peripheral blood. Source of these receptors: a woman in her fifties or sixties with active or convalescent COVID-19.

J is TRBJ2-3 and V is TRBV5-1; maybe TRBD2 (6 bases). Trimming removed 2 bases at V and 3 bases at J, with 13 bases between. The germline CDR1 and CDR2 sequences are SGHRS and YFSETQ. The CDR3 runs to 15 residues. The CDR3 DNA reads TGCGCCAGCAGCTTATTAAATAGCGGTACAGATACGCAGTATTTT. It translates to CASSLLNSGTDTQYF.

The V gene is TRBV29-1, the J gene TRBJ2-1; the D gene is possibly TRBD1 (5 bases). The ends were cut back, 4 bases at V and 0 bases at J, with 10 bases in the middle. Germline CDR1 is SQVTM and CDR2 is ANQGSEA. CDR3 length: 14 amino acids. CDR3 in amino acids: CSVGTPSSYNEQFF. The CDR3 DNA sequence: TGCAGCGTTGGGACACCGAGCTCCTACAATGAGCAGTTCTTC.

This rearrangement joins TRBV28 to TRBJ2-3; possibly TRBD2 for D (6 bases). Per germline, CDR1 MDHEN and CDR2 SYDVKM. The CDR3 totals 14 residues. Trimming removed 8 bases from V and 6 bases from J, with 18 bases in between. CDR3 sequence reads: CASHSGTHTDTQYF. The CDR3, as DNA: TGTGCCAGCCATTCCGGGACTCACACCGATACGCAGTATTTT. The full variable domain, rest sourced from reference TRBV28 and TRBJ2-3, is DVKVTQSSRYLVKRTGEKVFLECVQDMDHENMFWYRQDPGLGLRLIYFSYDVKMKEKGDIPEGYSVSREKKERFSLILESASTNQTSMYLCASHSGTHTDTQYFGPGTRLTVL.

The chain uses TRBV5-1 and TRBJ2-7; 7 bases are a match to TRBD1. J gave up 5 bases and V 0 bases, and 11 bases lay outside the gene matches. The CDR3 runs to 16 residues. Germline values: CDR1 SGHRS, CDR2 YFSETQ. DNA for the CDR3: TGCGCCAGCAGCTTGGCGGGGTCGACAGGGAGACACGAGCAGTACTTC. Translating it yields CASSLAGSTGRHEQYF.

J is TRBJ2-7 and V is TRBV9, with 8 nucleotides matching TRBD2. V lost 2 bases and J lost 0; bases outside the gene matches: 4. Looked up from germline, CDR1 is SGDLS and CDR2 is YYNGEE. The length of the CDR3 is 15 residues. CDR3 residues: CASSVLAGNSYEQYF. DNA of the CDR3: TGTGCCAGCAGCGTTCTAGCGGGTAACTCCTACGAGCAGTACTTC.

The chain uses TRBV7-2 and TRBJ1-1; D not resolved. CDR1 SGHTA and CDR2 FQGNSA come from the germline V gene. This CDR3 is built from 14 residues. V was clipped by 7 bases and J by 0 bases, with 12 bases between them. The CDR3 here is CASNVGGMNTEAFF. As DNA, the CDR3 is TGTGCCAGCAACGTGGGAGGGATGAACACTGAAGCTTTCTTT.

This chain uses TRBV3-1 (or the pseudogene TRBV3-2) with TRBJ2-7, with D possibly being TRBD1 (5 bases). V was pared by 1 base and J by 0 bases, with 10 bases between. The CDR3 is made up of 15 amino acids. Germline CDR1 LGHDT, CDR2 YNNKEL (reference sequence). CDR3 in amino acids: CASSQGPGFSYEQYF. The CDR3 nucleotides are TGTGCCAGCAGCCAAGGTCCAGGGTTCTCCTACGAGCAGTACTTC.

CDR3 nucleotides: TGTGCCAGTACTCCAGGACAGGCTTATGATCGCTACACCTTC. Translating it yields CASTPGQAYDRYTF. The chain joins TRBV19 to TRBJ1-2; TRBD1 aligns across 7 bases. Germline values: CDR1 LNHDA, CDR2 SQIVND (reference sequence). Trimming at V came to 7 bases and at J to 9 bases, leaving 14 bases not matched to a gene. The CDR3 extends over 14 amino acids.

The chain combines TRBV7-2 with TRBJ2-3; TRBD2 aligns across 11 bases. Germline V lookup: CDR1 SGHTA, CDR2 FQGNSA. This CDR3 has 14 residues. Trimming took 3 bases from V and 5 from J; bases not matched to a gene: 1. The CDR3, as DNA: TGTGCCAGCAGCTTTAGCGGGGGGGGAGATACGCAGTATTTT. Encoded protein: CASSFSGGGDTQYF.

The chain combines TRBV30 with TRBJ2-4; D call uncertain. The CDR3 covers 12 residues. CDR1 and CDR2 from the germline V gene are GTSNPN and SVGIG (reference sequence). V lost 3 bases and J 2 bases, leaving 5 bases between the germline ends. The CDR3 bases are TGTGCCTGGAGCTCCTCCAAAAACATTCAGTACTTC. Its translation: CAWSSSKNIQYF.

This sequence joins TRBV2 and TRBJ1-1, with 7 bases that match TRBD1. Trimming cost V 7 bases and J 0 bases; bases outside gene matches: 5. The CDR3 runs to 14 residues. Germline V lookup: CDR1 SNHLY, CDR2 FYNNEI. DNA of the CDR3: TGTGCCAGCACTCTGACAGGGATGAACACTGAAGCTTTCTTT. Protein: CASTLTGMNTEAFF.

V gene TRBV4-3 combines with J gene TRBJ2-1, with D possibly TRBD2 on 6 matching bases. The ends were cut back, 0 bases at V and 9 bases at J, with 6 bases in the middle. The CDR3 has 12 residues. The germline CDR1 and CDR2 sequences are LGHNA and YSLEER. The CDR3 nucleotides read TGCGCCAGCAGCCAAGAGACTAGTGAGCAGTTCTTC. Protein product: CASSQETSEQFF.

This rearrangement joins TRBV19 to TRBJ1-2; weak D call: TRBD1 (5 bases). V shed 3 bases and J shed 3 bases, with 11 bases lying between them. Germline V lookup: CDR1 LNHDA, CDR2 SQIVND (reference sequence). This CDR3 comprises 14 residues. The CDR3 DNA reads TGTGCCAGTAGTATCGGGGGTGACTACTATGGCTACACCTTC. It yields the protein CASSIGGDYYGYTF.

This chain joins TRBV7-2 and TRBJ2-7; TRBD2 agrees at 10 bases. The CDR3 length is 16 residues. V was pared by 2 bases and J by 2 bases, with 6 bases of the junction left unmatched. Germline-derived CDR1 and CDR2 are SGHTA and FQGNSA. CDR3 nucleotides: TGTGCCAGCAGCTTACGAGCGGGGGGGCTTACCTACGAGCAGTACTTC. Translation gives CASSLRAGGLTYEQYF.

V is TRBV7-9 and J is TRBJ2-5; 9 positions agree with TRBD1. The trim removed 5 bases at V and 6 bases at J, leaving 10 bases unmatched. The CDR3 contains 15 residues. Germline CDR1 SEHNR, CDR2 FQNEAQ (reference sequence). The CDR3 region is CASSRHGDREQTQYF. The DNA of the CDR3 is TGTGCCAGCAGCCGCCACGGGGACAGGGAACAGACCCAGTACTTC.

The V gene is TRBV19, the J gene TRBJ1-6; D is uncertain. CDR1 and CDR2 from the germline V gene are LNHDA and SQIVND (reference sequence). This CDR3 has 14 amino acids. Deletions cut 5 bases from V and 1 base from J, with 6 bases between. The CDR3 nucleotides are TGTGCCAGTAGTCACACGTCCTATAATTCACCCCTCCACTTT. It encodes CASSHTSYNSPLHF.

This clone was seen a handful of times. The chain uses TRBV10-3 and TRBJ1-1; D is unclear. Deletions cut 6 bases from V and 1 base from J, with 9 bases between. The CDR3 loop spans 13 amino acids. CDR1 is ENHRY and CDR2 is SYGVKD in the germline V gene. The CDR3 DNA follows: TGTGCCATCAGGCGTGGGCGGAACACTGAAGCTTTCTTT. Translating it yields CAIRRGRNTEAFF.

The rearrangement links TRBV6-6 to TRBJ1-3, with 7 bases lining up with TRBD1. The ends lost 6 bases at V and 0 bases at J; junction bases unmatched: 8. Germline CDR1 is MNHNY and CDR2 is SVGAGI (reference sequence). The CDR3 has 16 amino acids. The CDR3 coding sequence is TGTGCCAGCAGACCCACAGGGGACCTCTCTGGAAACACCATATATTTT. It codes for CASRPTGDLSGNTIYF.

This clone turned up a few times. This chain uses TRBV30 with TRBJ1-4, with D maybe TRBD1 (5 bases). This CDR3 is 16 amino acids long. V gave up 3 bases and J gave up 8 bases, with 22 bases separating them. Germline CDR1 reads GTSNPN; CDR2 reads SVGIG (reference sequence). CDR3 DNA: TGTGCCTGGAGCCCCTTGGGGCCAAATCTCAGGGAAAAACTGTTTTTT. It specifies CAWSPLGPNLREKLFF.

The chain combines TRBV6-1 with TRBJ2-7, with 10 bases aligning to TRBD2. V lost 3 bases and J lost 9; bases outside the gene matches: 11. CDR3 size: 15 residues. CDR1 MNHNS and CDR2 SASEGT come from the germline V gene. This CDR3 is CASSDAGTSAIGQYF. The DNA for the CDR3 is TGTGCCAGCAGTGACGCCGGGACTAGCGCCATCGGGCAGTACTTC.

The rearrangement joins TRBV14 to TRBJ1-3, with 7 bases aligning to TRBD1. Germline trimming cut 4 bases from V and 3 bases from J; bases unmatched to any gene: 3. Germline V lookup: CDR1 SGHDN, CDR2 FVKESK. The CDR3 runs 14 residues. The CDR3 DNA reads TGTGCCAGCAGCCGCACAGGGGTTGGAAACACCATATATTTT. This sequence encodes CASSRTGVGNTIYF. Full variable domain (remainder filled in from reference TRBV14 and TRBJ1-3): EAGVTQFPSHSVIEKGQTVTLRCDPISGHDNLYWYRRVMGKEIKFLLHFVKESKQDESGMPNNRFLAERTGGTYSTLKVQPAELEDSGVYFCASSRTGVGNTIYFGEGSWLTVV.

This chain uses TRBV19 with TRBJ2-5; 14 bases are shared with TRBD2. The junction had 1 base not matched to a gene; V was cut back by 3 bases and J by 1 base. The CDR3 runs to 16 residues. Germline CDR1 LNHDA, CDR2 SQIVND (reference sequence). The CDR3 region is CASSMGLAGVQETQYF. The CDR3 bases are TGTGCCAGTAGTATGGGACTAGCGGGAGTCCAAGAGACCCAGTACTTC.

CDR3 amino acids: CASSLVPSGAQETQYF. The CDR3 bases are TGTGCCAGCAGCTTAGTACCTAGCGGGGCTCAAGAGACCCAGTACTTC. V and J are TRBV7-6 and TRBJ2-5, with 9 bases that match TRBD2. V shed 1 base, J shed 2 bases, and the junction held 5 bases outside the gene matches. The CDR3 length is 16 residues. Germline V CDR1 and CDR2: SGHVS, FNYEAQ.

CDR3 sequence (DNA): TGTGCCAGCAGCTTAGCTCGGTCAGGGGGCCTCTATGGCTACACCTTC. Translated: CASSLARSGGLYGYTF. The chain couples TRBV11-2 to TRBJ1-2; 8 nucleotides line up with TRBD1. The CDR3 loop spans 16 amino acids. Per germline, CDR1 SGHAT and CDR2 FQNNGV. Trimming cost V 1 base and J 4 bases; bases outside gene matches: 8.

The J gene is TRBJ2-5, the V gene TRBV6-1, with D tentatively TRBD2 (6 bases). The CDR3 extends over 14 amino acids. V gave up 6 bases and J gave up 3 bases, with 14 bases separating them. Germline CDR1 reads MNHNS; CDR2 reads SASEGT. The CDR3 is CASSSSGREETQYF. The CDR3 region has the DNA TGTGCCAGCAGCTCCAGCGGGCGAGAAGAGACCCAGTACTTC.

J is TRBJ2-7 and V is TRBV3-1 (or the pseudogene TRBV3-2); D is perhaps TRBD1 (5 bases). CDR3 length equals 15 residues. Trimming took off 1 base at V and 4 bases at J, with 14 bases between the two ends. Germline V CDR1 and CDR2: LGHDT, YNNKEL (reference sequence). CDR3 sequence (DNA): TGTGCCAGCAGCCAAGCCTCCAGGGTTCGGTACGAGCAGTACTTC. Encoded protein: CASSQASRVRYEQYF.

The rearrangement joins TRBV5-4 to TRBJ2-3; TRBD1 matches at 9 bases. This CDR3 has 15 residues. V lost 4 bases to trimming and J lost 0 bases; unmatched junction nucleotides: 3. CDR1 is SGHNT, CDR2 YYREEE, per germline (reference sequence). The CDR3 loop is CASSQGTGSTDTQYF. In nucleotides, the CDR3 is TGTGCCAGCAGCCAGGGGACAGGGAGCACAGATACGCAGTATTTT.

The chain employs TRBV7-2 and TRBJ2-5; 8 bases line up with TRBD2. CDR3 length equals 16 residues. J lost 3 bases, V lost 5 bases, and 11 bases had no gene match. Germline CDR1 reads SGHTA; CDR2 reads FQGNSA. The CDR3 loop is CASSPRGRGVEETQYF. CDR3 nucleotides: TGTGCCAGCAGCCCACGAGGGCGGGGGGTAGAAGAGACCCAGTACTTC. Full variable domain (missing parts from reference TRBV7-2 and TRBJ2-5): GAGVSQSPSNKVTEKGKDVELRCDPISGHTALYWYRQSLGQGLEFLIYFQGNSAPDKSGLPSDRFSAERTGGSVSTLTIQRTQQEDSAVYLCASSPRGRGVEETQYFGPGTRLLVL.

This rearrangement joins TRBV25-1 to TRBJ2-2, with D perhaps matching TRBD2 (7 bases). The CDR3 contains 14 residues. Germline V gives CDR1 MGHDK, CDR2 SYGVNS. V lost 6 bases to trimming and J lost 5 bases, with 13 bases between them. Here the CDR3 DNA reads TGTGCCAGCAGCCCAGGGGAGGGGACCGGGGAGCTGTTTTTT. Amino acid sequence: CASSPGEGTGELFF. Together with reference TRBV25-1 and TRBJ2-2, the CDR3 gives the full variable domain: EADIYQTPRYLVIGTGKKITLECSQTMGHDKMYWYQQDPGMELHLIHYSYGVNSTEKGDLSSESTVSRIRTEHFPLTLESARPSHTSQYLCASSPGEGTGELFFGEGSRLTVL.